Listed below are T cell receptor beta chains from one sample, sequenced in a study of memory CD4+ T cells and cytomegalovirus serostatus. The repertoire was sequenced with immunoSEQ multiplex PCR; TCRdb's copy has only in-frame clones and lacks some. The table lists about 61,000 clones, 80% to 85% of them singletons. Sequencing was done on a sample of memory CD4+ T cells from blood. The receptors shown here come from an adult in good health and CMV-seronegative. The CDR3 runs from the conserved cysteine through the conserved F or W. Each record gives: J gene, V gene, CDR3 protein.

TRBJ2-1 | TRBV4-1 | CASSQNLLGGASYNEQFF
TRBJ1-5 | TRBV28 | CASSWGTGGSQPQHF
TRBJ1-5 | TRBV2 | CASSGSYSNQPQHF
TRBJ2-7 | TRBV18 | CASSPTQTYEQYF
TRBJ1-5 | TRBV2 | CASSPDRVRNNQPQHF
TRBJ2-7 | TRBV2 | CASSRGVGTSYEQYF
TRBJ1-1 | TRBV11-2 | CASSSPGQGARF
TRBJ1-4 | TRBV10-2 | CASSFQEKLFF
TRBJ2-7 | TRBV5-4 | CASSRPPGGSNEQYF
TRBJ1-2 | TRBV15 | CATSTLQFPQGYTF
TRBJ1-2 | TRBV4-1 | CASSQGGWGLGNYGYTF
TRBJ1-4 | TRBV7-9 | CASSLAAGVNEKLFF
TRBJ2-5 | TRBV19 | CASSIELRYQETQYF
TRBJ1-1 | TRBV18 | CASSPPSKNTEAFF
TRBJ2-3 | TRBV2 | CASSGFQLADGPDTQYF
TRBJ2-3 | TRBV15 | CATSRDAISGGRLSTDTQYF
TRBJ1-1 | TRBV5-1 | CASSLASTGVGTEAFF
TRBJ1-3 | TRBV14 | CASSQMGGNTIYF
TRBJ2-2 | TRBV27 | CASSSKGWTGRTGELFF
TRBJ1-1 | TRBV11-2 | CASSLGFTNTEAFF
TRBJ2-2 | TRBV4-2 | CASSRMGSNGADTGELFF
TRBJ1-2 | TRBV7-8 | CASSPGTGGAPNYGYTF
TRBJ1-1 | TRBV7-9 | CASSFYRSLNTEAFF